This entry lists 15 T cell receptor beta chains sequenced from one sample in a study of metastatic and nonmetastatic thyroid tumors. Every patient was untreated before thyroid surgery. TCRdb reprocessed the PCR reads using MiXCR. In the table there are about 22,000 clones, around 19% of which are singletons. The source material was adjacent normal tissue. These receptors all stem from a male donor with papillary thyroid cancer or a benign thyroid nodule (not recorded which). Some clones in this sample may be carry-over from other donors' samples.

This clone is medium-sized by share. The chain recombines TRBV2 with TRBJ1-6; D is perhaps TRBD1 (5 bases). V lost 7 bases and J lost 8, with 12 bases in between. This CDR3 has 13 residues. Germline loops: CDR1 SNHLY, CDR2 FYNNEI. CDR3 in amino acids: CASKAGTDSPLHF. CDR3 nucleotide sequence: TGTGCCAGCAAGGCAGGGACGGATTCACCCCTCCACTTT.

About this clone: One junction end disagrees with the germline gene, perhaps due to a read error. DNA for the CDR3: TGTGCCAGCAGGGGGGACAGGGGTCATGACTATTGCTACACCTTC. Its protein product is CASRGDRGHDYCYTF. This sequence joins TRBV2 and TRBJ1-2; 10 nucleotides align to TRBD1. Germline CDR1 reads SNHLY; CDR2 reads FYNNEI. The CDR3 is 15 residues long.

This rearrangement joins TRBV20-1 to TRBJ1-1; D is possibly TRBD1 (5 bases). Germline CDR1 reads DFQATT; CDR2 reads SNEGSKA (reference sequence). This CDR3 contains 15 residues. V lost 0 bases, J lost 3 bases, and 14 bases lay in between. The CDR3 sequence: CSARDSQRGYTEAFF. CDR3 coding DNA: TGCAGTGCTAGAGATTCCCAGCGGGGGTACACTGAAGCTTTCTTT.

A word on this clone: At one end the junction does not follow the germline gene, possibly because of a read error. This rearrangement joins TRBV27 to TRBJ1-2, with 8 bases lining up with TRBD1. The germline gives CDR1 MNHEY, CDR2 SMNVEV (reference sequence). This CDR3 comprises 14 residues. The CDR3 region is CASSSQGADYGYVF. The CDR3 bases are TGTGCCAGCAGTTCCCAGGGGGCTGACTATGGCTACGTCTTC.

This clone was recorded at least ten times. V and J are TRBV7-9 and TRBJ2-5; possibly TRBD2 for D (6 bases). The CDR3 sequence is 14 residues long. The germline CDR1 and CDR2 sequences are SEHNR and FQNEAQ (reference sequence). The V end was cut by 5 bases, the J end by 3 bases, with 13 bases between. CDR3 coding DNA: TGTGCCAGCAGCGGCGGGACTTACGAAGAGACCCAGTACTTC. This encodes CASSGGTYEETQYF.

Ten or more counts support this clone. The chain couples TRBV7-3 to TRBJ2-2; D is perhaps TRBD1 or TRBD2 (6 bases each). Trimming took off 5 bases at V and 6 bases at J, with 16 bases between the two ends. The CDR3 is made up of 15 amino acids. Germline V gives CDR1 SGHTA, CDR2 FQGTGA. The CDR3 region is CASSPRGPGPGELFF. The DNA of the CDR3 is TGTGCCAGCAGCCCACGGGGGCCCGGCCCCGGGGAGCTGTTTTTT.

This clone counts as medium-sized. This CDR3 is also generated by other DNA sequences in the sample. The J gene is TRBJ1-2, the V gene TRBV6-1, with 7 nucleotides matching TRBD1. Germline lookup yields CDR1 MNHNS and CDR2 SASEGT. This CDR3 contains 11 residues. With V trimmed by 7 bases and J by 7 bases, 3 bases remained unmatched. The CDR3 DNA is TGTGCCAGCACGACAGGGTTTGGCTACACCTTC. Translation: CASTTGFGYTF.

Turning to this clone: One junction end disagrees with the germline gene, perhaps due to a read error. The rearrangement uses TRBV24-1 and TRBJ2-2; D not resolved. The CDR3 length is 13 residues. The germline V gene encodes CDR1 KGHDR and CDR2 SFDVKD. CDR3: CATSDSPTGYLFF. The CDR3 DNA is TGTGCCACAAGTGATTCCCCCACCGGGTATCTGTTTTTT.

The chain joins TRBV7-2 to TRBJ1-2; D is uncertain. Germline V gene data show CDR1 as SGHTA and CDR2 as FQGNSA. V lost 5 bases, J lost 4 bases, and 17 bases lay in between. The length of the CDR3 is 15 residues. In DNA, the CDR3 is TGTGCCAGCAGCCACGAGAGGGTGGGAGGCTATGGCTACACCTTC. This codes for CASSHERVGGYGYTF.

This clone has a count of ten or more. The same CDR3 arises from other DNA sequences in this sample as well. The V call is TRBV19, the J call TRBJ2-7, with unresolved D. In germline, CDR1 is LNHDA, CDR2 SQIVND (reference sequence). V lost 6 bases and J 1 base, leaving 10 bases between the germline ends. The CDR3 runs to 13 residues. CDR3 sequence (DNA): TGTGCCAGTAGGAGGTCGCCGTCCTACGAGCAGTACTTC. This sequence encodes CASRRSPSYEQYF. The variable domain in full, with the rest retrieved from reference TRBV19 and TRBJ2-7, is DGGITQSPKYLFRKEGQNVTLSCEQNLNHDAMYWYRQDPGQGLRLIYYSQIVNDFQKGDIAEGYSVSREKKESFPLTVTSAQKNPTAFYLCASRRSPSYEQYFGPGTRLTVT.

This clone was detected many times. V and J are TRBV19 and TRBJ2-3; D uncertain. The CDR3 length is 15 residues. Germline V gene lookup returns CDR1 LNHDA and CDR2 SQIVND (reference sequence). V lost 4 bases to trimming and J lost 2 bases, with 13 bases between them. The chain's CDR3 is CASSSPRRTTDTQYF. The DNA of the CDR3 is TGTGCCAGTAGTAGTCCTAGACGGACCACAGATACGCAGTATTTT.

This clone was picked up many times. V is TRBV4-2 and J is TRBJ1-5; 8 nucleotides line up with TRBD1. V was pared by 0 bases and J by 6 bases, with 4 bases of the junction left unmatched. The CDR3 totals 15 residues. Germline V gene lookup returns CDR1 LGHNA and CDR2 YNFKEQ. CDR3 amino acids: CASSQDRGPVQPQHF. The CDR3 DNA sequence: TGTGCCAGCAGCCAAGACAGGGGGCCGGTTCAGCCCCAGCATTTT.

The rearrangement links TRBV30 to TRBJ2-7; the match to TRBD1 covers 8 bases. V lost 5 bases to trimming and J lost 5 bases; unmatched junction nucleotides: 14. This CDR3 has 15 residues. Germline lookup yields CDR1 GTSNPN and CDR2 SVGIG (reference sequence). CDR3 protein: CAWGRRGQGLHEQYF. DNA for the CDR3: TGTGCCTGGGGGAGAAGAGGACAGGGATTGCACGAGCAGTACTTC.

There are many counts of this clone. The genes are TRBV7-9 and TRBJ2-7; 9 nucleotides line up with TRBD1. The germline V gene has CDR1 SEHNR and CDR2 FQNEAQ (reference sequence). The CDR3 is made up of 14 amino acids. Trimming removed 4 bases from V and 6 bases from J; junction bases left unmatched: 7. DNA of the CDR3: TGTGCCAGCAGCTCGGACAGGGGAGTTGGCGAGCAGTACGTC. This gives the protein CASSSDRGVGEQYV.

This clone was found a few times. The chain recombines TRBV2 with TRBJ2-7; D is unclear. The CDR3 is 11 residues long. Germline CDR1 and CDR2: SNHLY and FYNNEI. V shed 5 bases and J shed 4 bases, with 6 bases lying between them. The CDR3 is CASSRNYEQYF. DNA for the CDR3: TGTGCCAGCAGTCGAAATTACGAGCAGTACTTC. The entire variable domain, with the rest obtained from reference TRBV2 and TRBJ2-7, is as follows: EPEVTQTPSHQVTQMGQEVILRCVPISNHLYFYWYRQILGQKVEFLVSFYNNEISEKSEIFDDQFSVERPDGSNFTLKIRSTKLEDSAMYFCASSRNYEQYFGPGTRLTVT.